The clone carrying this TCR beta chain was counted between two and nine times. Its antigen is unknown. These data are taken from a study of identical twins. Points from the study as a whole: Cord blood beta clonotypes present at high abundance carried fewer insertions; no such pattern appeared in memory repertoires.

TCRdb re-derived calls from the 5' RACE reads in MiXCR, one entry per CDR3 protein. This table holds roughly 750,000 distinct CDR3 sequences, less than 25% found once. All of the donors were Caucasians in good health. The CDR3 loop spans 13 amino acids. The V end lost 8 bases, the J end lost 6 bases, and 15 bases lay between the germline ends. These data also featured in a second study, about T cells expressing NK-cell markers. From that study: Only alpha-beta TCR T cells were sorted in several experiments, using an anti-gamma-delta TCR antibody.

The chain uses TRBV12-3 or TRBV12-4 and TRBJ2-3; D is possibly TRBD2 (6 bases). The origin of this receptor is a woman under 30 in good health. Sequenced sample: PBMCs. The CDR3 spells CASAPRESDTQYF. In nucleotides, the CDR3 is TGTGCCAGCGCGCCCCGGGAGTCCGATACGCAGTATTTT.